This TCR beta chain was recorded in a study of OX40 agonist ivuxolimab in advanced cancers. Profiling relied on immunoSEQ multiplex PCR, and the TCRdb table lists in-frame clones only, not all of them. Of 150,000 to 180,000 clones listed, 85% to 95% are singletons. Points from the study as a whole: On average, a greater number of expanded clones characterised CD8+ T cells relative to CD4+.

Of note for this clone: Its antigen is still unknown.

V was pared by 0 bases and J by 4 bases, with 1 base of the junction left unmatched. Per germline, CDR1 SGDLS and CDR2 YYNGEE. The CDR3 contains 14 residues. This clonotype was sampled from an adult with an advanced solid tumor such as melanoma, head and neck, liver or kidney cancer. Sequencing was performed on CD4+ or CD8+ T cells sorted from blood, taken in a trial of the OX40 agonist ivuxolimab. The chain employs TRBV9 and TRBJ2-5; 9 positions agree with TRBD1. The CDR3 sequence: CASSVATGGETQYF. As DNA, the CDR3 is TGTGCCAGCAGCGTAGCGACAGGGGGAGAGACCCAGTACTTC.